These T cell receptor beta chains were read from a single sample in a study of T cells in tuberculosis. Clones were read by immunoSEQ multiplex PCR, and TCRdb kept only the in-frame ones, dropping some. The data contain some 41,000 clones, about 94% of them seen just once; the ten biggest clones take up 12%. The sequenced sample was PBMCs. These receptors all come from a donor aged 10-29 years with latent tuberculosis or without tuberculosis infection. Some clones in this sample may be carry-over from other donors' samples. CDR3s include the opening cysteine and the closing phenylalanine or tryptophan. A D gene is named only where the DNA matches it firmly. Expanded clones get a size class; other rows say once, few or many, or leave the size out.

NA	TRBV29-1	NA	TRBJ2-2	CSVTGTLNTGELFF	TGCAGCGTTACCGGGACATTGAACACCGGGGAGCTGTTTTTT
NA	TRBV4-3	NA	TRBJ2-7	CASSQDSQTVPDEQYF	TGCGCCAGCAGCCAAGATAGCCAGACAGTCCCCGACGAGCAGTACTTC
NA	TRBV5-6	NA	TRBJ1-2	CASSTRRTDSYGYTF	TGTGCCAGCAGCACTCGAAGGACAGATTCCTATGGCTACACCTTC
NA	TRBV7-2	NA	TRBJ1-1	CASSLVPDATEAFF	TGTGCCAGCAGCTTAGTTCCAGATGCCACTGAAGCTTTCTTT
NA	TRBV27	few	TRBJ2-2	CASSYTHTGELFF	TGTGCCAGCAGTTACACCCACACCGGGGAGCTGTTTTTT
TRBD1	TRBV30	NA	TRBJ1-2	CAFPIEGQGAGNYGYTF	TGTGCCTTTCCGATAGAGGGACAGGGGGCCGGTAACTATGGCTACACCTTC
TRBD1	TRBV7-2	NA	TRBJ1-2	CASSLDRDVNYGYTF	TGTGCCAGCAGCCTCGACAGGGATGTTAACTATGGCTACACCTTC
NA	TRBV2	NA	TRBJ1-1	CASSAERNTEAFF	TGTGCCAGCAGCGCGGAGAGGAACACTGAAGCTTTCTTT
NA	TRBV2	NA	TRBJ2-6	CASSVYQGSSGANVLTF	TGTGCCAGCAGCGTTTACCAGGGAAGCTCTGGGGCCAACGTCCTGACTTTC
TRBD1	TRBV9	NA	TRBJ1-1	CASSPTLQGTLEAFF	TGTGCCAGCAGCCCGACCTTACAGGGGACTCTTGAAGCTTTCTTT
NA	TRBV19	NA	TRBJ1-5	CASHWGGSFSNQPQHF	TGTGCCAGCCATTGGGGCGGATCCTTTAGCAATCAGCCCCAGCATTTT
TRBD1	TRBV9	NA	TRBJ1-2	CASSEKQGYYGYTF	TGTGCCAGCAGCGAAAAACAGGGGTACTATGGCTACACCTTC
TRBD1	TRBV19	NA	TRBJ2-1	CASSMTGGEYNEQFF	TGTGCCAGTAGTATGACAGGGGGGGAGTACAATGAGCAGTTCTTC
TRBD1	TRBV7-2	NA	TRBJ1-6	CASSLTSGGNSPLHF	TGTGCCAGCAGCTTAACCTCAGGGGGGAATTCACCCCTCCACTTT
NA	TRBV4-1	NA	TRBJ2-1	CASSQPRAGSSYNEQFF	TGCGCCAGCAGCCAACCCAGGGCGGGGAGCTCCTACAATGAGCAGTTCTTC
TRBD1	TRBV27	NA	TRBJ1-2	CASSNRDRVDHGYTF	TGTGCCAGCAGTAACCGGGACAGGGTCGATCATGGCTACACCTTC
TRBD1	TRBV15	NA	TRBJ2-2	CATSRPGTDANTGELFF	TGTGCCACCAGCAGACCCGGGACAGATGCGAACACCGGGGAGCTGTTTTTT
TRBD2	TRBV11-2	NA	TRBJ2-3	CASSLAPGGASTDTQYF	TGTGCCAGCAGCTTAGCCCCCGGGGGGGCTAGCACAGATACGCAGTATTTT
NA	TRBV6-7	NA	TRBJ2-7	CASSYPRDTLYEQYF	TGTGCCAGCAGTTACCCCCGGGACACGCTCTACGAGCAGTACTTC
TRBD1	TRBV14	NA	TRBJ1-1	CASSQEGGSTEAFF	TGTGCCAGCAGCCAAGAAGGGGGCTCTACTGAAGCTTTCTTT
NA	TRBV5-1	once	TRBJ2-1	CASSFGSDEPKRMFF	TGCGCCAGCAGCTTTGGCAGCGACGAACCCAAAAGGATGTTCTTC
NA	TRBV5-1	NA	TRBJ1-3	CASSLEGRSGNTIYF	TGCGCCAGCAGCTTGGAAGGGAGATCTGGAAACACCATATATTTT
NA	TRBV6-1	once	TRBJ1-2	CASSDRTNYGYTF	TGTGCCAGCAGCGACAGGACAAACTATGGCTACACCTTC
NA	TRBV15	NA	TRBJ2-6	CATKLQGANVLTF	TGTGCCACCAAATTACAGGGTGCCAACGTCCTGACTTTC
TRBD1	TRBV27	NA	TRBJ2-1	CASSLGQGNEQFF	TGTGCCAGCAGTCTAGGACAGGGGAATGAGCAGTTCTTC
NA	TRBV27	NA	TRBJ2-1	CASSFQAGRYNEQFF	TGTGCCAGCAGTTTTCAAGCGGGCCGGTACAATGAGCAGTTCTTC
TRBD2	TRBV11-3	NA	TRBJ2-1	CASSPRTSGGTGSYNEQFF	TGTGCCAGCAGCCCCCGGACTAGCGGGGGGACCGGCTCCTACAATGAGCAGTTCTTC
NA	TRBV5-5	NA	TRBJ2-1	CASTLPTESYNEQFF	TGTGCCAGCACCCTCCCGACAGAGTCCTACAATGAGCAGTTCTTC
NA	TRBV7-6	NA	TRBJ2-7	CASSPRGRPPSYEQYF	TGTGCCAGCAGCCCTAGGGGCAGGCCCCCCTCCTACGAGCAGTACTTC
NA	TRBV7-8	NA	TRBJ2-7	CASSFAGAWEQYF	TGTGCCAGCAGCTTCGCGGGGGCCTGGGAGCAGTACTTC
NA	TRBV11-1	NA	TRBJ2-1	CASSFRPGQIYNEQFF	TGTGCCAGCAGCTTCCGACCTGGACAGATATACAATGAGCAGTTCTTC
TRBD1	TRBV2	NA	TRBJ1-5	CASRYTGGITQPQHF	TGTGCCAGCAGGTACACAGGGGGTATCACTCAGCCCCAGCATTTT
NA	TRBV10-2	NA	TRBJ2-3	CASKGSQWGRQTDTQYF	TGCGCCAGCAAGGGGTCGCAGTGGGGCCGACAAACAGATACGCAGTATTTT
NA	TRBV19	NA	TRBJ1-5	CASSNVGENQPQHF	TGTGCCAGTAGCAACGTTGGAGAGAATCAGCCCCAGCATTTT
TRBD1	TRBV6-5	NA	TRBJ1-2	CASQRTGGAGYGYTF	TGTGCCAGCCAACGAACAGGGGGGGCGGGTTATGGCTACACCTTC
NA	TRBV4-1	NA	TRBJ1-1	CASSVGGAEAFF	TGCGCCAGCAGCGTGGGGGGGGCTGAAGCTTTCTTT
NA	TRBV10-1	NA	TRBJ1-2	CASSEGGSSYGYTF	TGCGCCAGCAGTGAGGGGGGCTCGTCCTATGGCTACACCTTC
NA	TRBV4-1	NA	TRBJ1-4	CASSQVFSRANEKLFF	TGCGCCAGCAGCCAAGTTTTCTCCAGGGCTAATGAAAAACTGTTTTTT
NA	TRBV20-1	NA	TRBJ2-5	CSASLQETQYF	TGCAGTGCTAGCCTCCAAGAGACCCAGTACTTC
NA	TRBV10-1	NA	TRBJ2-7	CASSQAGGSEQYF	TGCGCCAGCAGCCAAGCAGGAGGGTCCGAGCAGTACTTC
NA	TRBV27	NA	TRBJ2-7	CATRDTSSPYEQYF	TGTGCCACCAGAGACACCTCCAGCCCCTACGAGCAGTACTTC
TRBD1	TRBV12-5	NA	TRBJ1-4	CASGFLQTMGTENEKLFF	TGTGCTAGTGGTTTCTTACAAACAATGGGGACAGAGAATGAAAAACTGTTTTTT
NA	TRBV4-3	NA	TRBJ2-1	CASSQAGNQEQFF	TGCGCCAGCAGCCAAGCAGGGAACCAGGAGCAGTTCTTC
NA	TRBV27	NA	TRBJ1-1	CASSLTWGGSEAFF	TGTGCCAGCAGTCTTACTTGGGGGGGCAGTGAAGCTTTCTTT
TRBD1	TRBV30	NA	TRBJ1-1	CAWDRGAATEAFF	TGTGCCTGGGACAGGGGGGCCGCCACTGAAGCTTTCTTT
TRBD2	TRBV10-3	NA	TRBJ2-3	CASGGGDTDTQYF	TGTGCCTCCGGGGGGGGAGACACAGATACGCAGTATTTT
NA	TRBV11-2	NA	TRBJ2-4	CASSPSRLGNIQYF	TGTGCCAGCAGCCCCTCTAGGTTGGGAAACATTCAGTACTTC